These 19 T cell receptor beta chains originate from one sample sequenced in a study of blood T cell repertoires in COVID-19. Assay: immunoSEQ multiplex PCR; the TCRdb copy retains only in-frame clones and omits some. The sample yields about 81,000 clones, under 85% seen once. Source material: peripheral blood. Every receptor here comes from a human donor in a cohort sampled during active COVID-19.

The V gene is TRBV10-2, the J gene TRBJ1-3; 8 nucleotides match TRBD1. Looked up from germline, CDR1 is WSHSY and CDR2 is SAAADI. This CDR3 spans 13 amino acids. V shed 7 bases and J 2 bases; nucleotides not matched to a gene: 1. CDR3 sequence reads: CASTGQAGNTIYF. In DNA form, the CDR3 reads TGCGCCAGCACGGGACAGGCTGGAAACACCATATATTTT.

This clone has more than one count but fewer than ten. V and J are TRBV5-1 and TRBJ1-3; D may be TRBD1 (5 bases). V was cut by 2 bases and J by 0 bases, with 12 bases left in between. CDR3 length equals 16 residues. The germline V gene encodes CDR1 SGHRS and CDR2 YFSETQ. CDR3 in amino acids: CASSFGGTSSGNTIYF. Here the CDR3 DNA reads TGCGCCAGCAGCTTTGGCGGGACCTCCTCTGGAAACACCATATATTTT.

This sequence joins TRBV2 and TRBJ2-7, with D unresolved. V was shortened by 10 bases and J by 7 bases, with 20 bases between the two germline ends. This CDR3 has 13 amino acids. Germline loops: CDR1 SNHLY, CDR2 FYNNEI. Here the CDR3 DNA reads TGTGCCATCCTAACCGGGTCTACGGAGGAGCAGTACTTC. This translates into CAILTGSTEEQYF.

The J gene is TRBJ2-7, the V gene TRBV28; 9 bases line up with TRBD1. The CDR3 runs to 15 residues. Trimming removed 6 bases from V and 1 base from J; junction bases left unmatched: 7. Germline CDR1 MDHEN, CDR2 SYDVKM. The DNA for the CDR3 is TGTGCCAGCAGAACCACCGGGACAGGGTCCTACGAGCAGTACTTC. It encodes CASRTTGTGSYEQYF.

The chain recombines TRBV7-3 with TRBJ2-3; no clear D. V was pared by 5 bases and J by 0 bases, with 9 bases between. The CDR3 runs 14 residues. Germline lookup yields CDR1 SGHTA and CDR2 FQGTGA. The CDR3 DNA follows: TGTGCCAGCAGCGCCGGTCTCAGCACAGATACGCAGTATTTT. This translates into CASSAGLSTDTQYF.

Here the CDR3 DNA reads TGTGCCAGCAGCTTGTGGGGACAGGGGATCGCTAACTATGGCTACACCTTC. Protein sequence: CASSLWGQGIANYGYTF. The chain carries TRBV5-6 and TRBJ1-2; 10 bases are a match to TRBD1. The V and J ends lost 1 base and 0 bases, in that order; junction bases with no gene match: 6. Looked up from germline, CDR1 is SGHDT and CDR2 is YYEEEE. This CDR3 spans 17 amino acids. The full variable domain, completed using reference TRBV5-6 and TRBJ1-2, is DAGVTQSPTHLIKTRGQQVTLRCSPKSGHDTVSWYQQALGQGPQFIFQYYEEEERQRGNFPDRFSGHQFPNYSSELNVNALLLGDSALYLCASSLWGQGIANYGYTFGSGTRLTVV.

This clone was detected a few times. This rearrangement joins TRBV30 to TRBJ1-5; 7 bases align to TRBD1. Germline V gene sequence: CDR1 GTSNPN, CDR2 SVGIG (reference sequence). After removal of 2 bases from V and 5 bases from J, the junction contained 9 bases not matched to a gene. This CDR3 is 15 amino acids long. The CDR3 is CAWSNQGGRDQPQHF. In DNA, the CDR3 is TGTGCCTGGAGTAACCAAGGGGGCAGGGATCAGCCCCAGCATTTT.

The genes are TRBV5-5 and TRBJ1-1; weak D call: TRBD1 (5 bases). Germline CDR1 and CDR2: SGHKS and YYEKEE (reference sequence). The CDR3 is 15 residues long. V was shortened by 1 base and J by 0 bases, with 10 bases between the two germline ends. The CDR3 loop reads CASSLLGAVNTEAFF. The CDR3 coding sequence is TGTGCCAGCAGCTTGTTAGGGGCTGTGAACACTGAAGCTTTCTTT.

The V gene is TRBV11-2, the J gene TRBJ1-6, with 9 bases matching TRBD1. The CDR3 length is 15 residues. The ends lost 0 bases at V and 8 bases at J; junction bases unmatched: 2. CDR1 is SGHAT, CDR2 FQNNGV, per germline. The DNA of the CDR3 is TGTGCCAGCAGCTTAGAGACAGGGGGGTATTCACCCCTCCACTTT. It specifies CASSLETGGYSPLHF.

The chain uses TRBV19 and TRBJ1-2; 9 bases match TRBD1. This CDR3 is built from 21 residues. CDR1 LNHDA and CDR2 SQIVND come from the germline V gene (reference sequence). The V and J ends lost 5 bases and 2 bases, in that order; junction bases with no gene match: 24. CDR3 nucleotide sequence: TGTGCCAGTAGTGCACAACAGGGGGCCGGGATCAGAAAAGCATTAAACTATGGCTACACCTTC. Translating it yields CASSAQQGAGIRKALNYGYTF.

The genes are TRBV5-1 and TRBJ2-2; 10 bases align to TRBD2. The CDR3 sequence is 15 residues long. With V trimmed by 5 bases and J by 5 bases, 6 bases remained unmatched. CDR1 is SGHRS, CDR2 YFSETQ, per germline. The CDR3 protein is CASRPAGGRTGELFF. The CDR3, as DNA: TGCGCCAGCAGGCCAGCGGGGGGGCGAACCGGGGAGCTGTTTTTT. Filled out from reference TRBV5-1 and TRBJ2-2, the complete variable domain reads KAGVTQTPRYLIKTRGQQVTLSCSPISGHRSVSWYQQTPGQGLQFLFEYFSETQRNKGNFPGRFSGRQFSNSRSEMNVSTLELGDSALYLCASRPAGGRTGELFFGEGSRLTVL.

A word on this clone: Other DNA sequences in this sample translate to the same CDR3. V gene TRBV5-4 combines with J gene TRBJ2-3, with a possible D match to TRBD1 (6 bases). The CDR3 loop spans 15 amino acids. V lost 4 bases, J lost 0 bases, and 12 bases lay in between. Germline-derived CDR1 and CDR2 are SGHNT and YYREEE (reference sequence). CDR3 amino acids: CASSLDRASTDTQYF. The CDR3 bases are TGTGCCAGCAGCCTGGACAGAGCTAGCACAGATACGCAGTATTTT.

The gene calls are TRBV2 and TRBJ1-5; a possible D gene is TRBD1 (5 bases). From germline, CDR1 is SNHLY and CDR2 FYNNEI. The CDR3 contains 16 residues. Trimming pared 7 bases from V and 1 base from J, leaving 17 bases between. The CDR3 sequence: CASTSQRRGSNQPQHF. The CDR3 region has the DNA TGTGCCAGCACCAGCCAGAGACGGGGGAGCAATCAGCCCCAGCATTTT. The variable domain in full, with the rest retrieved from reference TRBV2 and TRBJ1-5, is EPEVTQTPSHQVTQMGQEVILRCVPISNHLYFYWYRQILGQKVEFLVSFYNNEISEKSEIFDDQFSVERPDGSNFTLKIRSTKLEDSAMYFCASTSQRRGSNQPQHFGDGTRLSIL.

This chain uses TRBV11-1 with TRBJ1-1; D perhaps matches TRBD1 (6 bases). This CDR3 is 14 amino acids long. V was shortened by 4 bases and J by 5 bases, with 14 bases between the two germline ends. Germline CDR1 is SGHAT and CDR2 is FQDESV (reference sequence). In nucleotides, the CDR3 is TGTGCCAGCAGCTCACGACAGGAATGGACTGAAGCTTTCTTT. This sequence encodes CASSSRQEWTEAFF. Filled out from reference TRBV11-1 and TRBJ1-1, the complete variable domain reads EAEVAQSPRYKITEKSQAVAFWCDPISGHATLYWYRQILGQGPELLVQFQDESVVDDSQLPKDRFSAERLKGVDSTLKIQPAELGDSAMYLCASSSRQEWTEAFFGQGTRLTVV.

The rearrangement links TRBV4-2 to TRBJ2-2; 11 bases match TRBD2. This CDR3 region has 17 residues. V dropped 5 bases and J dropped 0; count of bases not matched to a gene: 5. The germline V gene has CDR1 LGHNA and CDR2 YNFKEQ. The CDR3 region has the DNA TGTGCCAGCAGCATACCGGGACTAGCGGCGAACACCGGGGAGCTGTTTTTT. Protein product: CASSIPGLAANTGELFF.

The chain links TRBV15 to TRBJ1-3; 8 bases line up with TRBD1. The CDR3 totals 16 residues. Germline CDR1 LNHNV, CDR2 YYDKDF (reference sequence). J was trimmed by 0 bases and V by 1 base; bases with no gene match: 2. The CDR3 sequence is CATSRGDRGSGNTIYF. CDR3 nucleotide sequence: TGTGCCACCAGCAGAGGCGACAGGGGCTCTGGAAACACCATATATTTT.

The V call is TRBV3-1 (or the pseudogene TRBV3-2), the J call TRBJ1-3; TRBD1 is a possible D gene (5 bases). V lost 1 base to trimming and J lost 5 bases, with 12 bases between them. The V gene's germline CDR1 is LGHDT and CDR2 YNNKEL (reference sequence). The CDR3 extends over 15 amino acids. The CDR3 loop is CASSQGLRDRNTIYF. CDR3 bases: TGTGCCAGCAGCCAAGGACTCAGGGATCGAAACACCATATATTTT.

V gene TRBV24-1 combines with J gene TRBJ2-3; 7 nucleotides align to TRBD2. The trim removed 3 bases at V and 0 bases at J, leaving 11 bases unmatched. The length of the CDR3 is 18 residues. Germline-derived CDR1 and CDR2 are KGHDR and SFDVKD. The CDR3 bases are TGTGCCACCAGTGATGCCCCCGGGGGGACCTCTAGCACAGATACGCAGTATTTT. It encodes CATSDAPGGTSSTDTQYF.

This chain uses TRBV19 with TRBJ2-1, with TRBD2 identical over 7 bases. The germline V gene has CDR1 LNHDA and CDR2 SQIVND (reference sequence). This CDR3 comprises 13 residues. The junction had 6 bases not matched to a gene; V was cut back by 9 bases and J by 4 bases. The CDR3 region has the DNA TGTGCCAGCGGGACTACCATGTACAATGAGCAGTTCTTC. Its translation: CASGTTMYNEQFF.